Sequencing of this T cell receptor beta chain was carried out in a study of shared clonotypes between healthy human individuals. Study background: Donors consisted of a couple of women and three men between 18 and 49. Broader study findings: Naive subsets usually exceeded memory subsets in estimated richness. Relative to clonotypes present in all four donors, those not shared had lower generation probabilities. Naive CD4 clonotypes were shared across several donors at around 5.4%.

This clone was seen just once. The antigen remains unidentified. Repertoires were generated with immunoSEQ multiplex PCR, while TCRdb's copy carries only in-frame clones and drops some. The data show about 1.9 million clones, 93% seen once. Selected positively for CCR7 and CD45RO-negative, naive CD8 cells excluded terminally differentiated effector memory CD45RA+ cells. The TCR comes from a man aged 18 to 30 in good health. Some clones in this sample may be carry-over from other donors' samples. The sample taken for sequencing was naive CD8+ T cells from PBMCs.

The CDR3 loop reads CASSGRALTDTQYF. The CDR3, as DNA: TGTGCCAGTAGCGGGAGGGCTCTCACAGATACGCAGTATTTT. The chain links TRBV28 to TRBJ2-3, with 11 nucleotides matching TRBD2. Germline loops: CDR1 MDHEN, CDR2 SYDVKM. The J segment lost 2 bases and the V segment lost 9 bases, leaving 4 bases of the junction unmatched. The CDR3 sequence is 14 residues long.